This TCR beta chain stems from a study of human T cells and chemical hapten exposure. Study details: Per-sample variation in TCR yield stemmed mainly from small pooled library volume differences.

The time point denotes: patch test 1, 2 weeks after DPC sensitization. The treatment denotes: therapeutic diphenylcyclopropenone sensitization with weekly scalp DPC. This CDR3 is built from 14 residues. With 8 bases removed from V and 0 bases from J, the gap between germline ends came to 11 bases. About this clonotype itself: No antigen is known for it.

Study results and caveats: There were significantly more large CDR3 similarity clusters among expanded TCRs than among controls.

TCRdb called the RACE reads again in MiXCR, with one record for every CDR3 protein. The sample holds 350,000 or so distinct CDR3 sequences, approximately 6.3% seen once. This chain uses TRBV12-3 or TRBV12-4 with TRBJ1-3; D gene unclear. The clonotype was recovered from a woman aged 18-35 years with alopecia areata. Some clones in this sample may be carry-over from other donors' samples. The source was whole blood, collected in connection with sensitization to the hapten diphenylcyclopropenone (DPC). The CDR3 nucleotides read TGTGCCAGCTCGGTTACTCTCTCTGGAAACACCATATATTTT. Its protein product is CASSVTLSGNTIYF.